This entry lists 26 T cell receptor beta chains sequenced from one sample in a study of regulatory T cells in long-lasting Graves disease. Documented time point: persistent/refractory GD, antithyroid drugs over 5 years with positive TRAb. PBMC-derived RNA was used for the TCR library. CDR3-region Arm-PCR and iRepertoire HTBI primers produced the TCR beta libraries. From the multiplex PCR reads, TCRdb called clonotypes with MiXCR, one entry per CDR3 protein. Of 500,000 to 700,000 distinct CDR3 sequences listed, 25% to 35% were seen once; the top ten hold 35% to 55%. Source: peripheral blood mononuclear cells (PBMCs), taken when the disease was refractory, from a patient treated with antithyroid drugs. Receptors originate from a female donor with Graves disease.

This clonotype showed up just a few times. The chain has TRBV11-2 and TRBJ1-6, with TRBD1 as a possible D gene (6 bases). Trimming removed 6 bases at V and 4 bases at J, with 13 bases between. The CDR3 is 15 residues long. Per germline, CDR1 SGHAT and CDR2 FQNNGV. In DNA form, the CDR3 reads TGTGCCAGCAGGCCACCGACAGGATATAATTCACCCCTCCACTTT. Translated, it gives CASRPPTGYNSPLHF.

The genes are TRBV6-1 and TRBJ2-7; no clear D. The CDR3 has 14 amino acids. The V end was cut by 4 bases, the J end by 3 bases, with 13 bases between. The germline gives CDR1 MNHNS, CDR2 SASEGT. The CDR3 DNA is TGTGCCAGCAGTGTGGAGCGCCGCCTCTACGAGCAGTACTTC. Protein sequence: CASSVERRLYEQYF.

This clonotype has only one observation. It may be a read error: a sequence one base away is much more abundant. The chain couples TRBV2 to TRBJ1-2, with 8 nucleotides matching TRBD1. The CDR3 contains 12 residues. The germline gives CDR1 SNHLY, CDR2 FYNNEI. V shed 6 bases and J 10 bases; nucleotides not matched to a gene: 7. CDR3 DNA sequence: TGTGCCAGCAGACGGACAGGGTACAACTACACCTTC. Translated, it gives CASRRTGYNYTF.

This clonotype came up a few times. The V and J genes are TRBV19 and TRBJ1-5; no reliable D call. Trimming removed 7 bases from V and 2 bases from J, with 12 bases in between. Germline V gene sequence: CDR1 LNHDA, CDR2 SQIVND (reference sequence). The CDR3 extends over 14 amino acids. CDR3 nucleotides: TGTGCCAGTACCCCCGGGGATCGCAATCAGCCCCAGCATTTT. Translated, it gives CASTPGDRNQPQHF. Full variable domain (outside the CDR3, taken from reference TRBV19 and TRBJ1-5): DGGITQSPKYLFRKEGQNVTLSCEQNLNHDAMYWYRQDPGQGLRLIYYSQIVNDFQKGDIAEGYSVSREKKESFPLTVTSAQKNPTAFYLCASTPGDRNQPQHFGDGTRLSIL.

There are a few counts of this clonotype. The genes are TRBV20-1 and TRBJ2-7; 11 bases are shared with TRBD2. V lost 4 bases and J lost 3; bases outside the gene matches: 20. The V gene's germline CDR1 is DFQATT and CDR2 SNEGSKA (reference sequence). The CDR3 totals 19 residues. The chain's CDR3 is CSATTYFTGTSGGIYEQYF. CDR3 nucleotide sequence: TGCAGTGCTACAACTTACTTCACCGGGACTAGCGGAGGGATCTACGAGCAGTACTTC.

J is TRBJ1-5 and V is TRBV6-1; D may be TRBD1 (6 bases). Trimming removed 5 bases at V and 3 bases at J, with 14 bases between. CDR1 and CDR2 from the germline V gene are MNHNS and SASEGT. The CDR3 has 15 amino acids. This chain's CDR3 is CASSQNRAPNQPQHF. CDR3 sequence (DNA): TGTGCCAGCAGTCAAAACAGGGCCCCCAATCAGCCCCAGCATTTT.

The chain links TRBV5-4 to TRBJ2-7; possible D gene TRBD1, 5 bases. The V gene lost 2 bases and the J gene lost 6 bases, with 12 bases spanning the gap. Germline-derived CDR1 and CDR2 are SGHNT and YYREEE (reference sequence). The CDR3 length is 13 residues. CDR3 nucleotides: TGTGCCAGCAGCTTAGGACACGGCTGCGAGCAGTACTTC. Its translation is CASSLGHGCEQYF.

This chain uses TRBV12-5 with TRBJ1-1; 8 nucleotides match TRBD1. The CDR3 extends over 16 amino acids. V shed 0 bases, J shed 3 bases, and the junction held 6 bases outside the gene matches. Per germline, CDR1 LGHNT and CDR2 FRNRAP. CDR3 sequence: CASGLVQGQGDTEAFF. The CDR3 DNA sequence: TGTGCTAGTGGTTTGGTACAAGGACAGGGCGACACTGAAGCTTTCTTT.

The genes are TRBV5-1 and TRBJ2-1; the D call may be TRBD1 or TRBD2 (6 bases each). Germline CDR1 and CDR2: SGHRS and YFSETQ. Deletions cut 3 bases from V and 9 bases from J, with 13 bases between. The CDR3 is made up of 13 amino acids. The CDR3 DNA reads TGCGCCAGCAGCTCCGGAGGGGGGAGTGAGCAGTTCTTC. Translating gives CASSSGGGSEQFF.

As for this clonotype: A much larger clone lies a single base off, so this may be a read error. J is TRBJ2-2 and V is TRBV12-3 or TRBV12-4, with D hard to call. This CDR3 region has 14 residues. V shed 8 bases and J shed 4 bases, with 14 bases lying between them. CDR3 sequence (DNA): TGTGCCAGCGGTTCCAAAGTGTTCACCGGGGAGCTGTTTTTT. Translated, it gives CASGSKVFTGELFF.

This chain connects TRBV6-5 to TRBJ1-2, with D unclear. Trimming cost V 2 bases and J 4 bases, with 8 bases left between them. Per the germline V gene, CDR1 is MNHEY and CDR2 is SVGAGI. The CDR3 covers 13 residues. The CDR3 DNA sequence: TGTGCCAGCAGTTACGGAACCTTCTATGGCTACACCTTC. Translated: CASSYGTFYGYTF.

The V gene is TRBV7-3, the J gene TRBJ2-2; D remains unclear. The CDR3 length is 15 residues. The germline V and J ends were trimmed by 1 base and 4 bases, with 10 bases remaining between them. CDR1 is SGHTA, CDR2 FQGTGA, per germline. CDR3 DNA: TGTGCCAGCAGCTTAAGTTGGCAGTCCACCGGGGAGCTGTTTTTT. This translates into CASSLSWQSTGELFF.

Notes on this clonotype: A much larger clone is a single base away; this may be a read error. This chain uses TRBV3-1 with TRBJ1-1, with a weak D call TRBD1 (5 bases). CDR3 size: 15 residues. CDR1 LGHDT and CDR2 YNNKEL come from the germline V gene (reference sequence). CDR3 in amino acids: CVSSQGRARNTEAFF. As DNA, the CDR3 is TGTGTCAGCAGCCAAGGCAGGGCCCGAAACACTGAAGCTTTCTTT.

The CDR3, as DNA: TGTGCCAGCAGTCCACATACTTCGGGGGACAGATATAGCAATCAGCCCCAGCATTTT. Translation: CASSPHTSGDRYSNQPQHF. The chain carries TRBV27 and TRBJ1-5; 7 bases map to TRBD1. The CDR3 is made up of 19 amino acids. Germline-derived CDR1 and CDR2 are MNHEY and SMNVEV (reference sequence). V shed 5 bases and J 0 bases; nucleotides not matched to a gene: 16.

This clonotype was counted between two and nine times. The chain joins TRBV11-3 to TRBJ1-1, with D perhaps matching TRBD1 (6 bases). In germline, CDR1 is SGHNT, CDR2 YENEEA. The CDR3 extends over 14 amino acids. Deletions cut 3 bases from V and 4 bases from J, with 12 bases between. CDR3 in DNA: TGTGCCAGCAGCTTCGGGACAACGGGCACTGAAGCTTTCTTT. It yields the protein CASSFGTTGTEAFF.

As regards this clonotype: This may arise from a read error, as a much more abundant clone is one base away. CDR3 sequence reads: CSAKCSGGSYEQYF. DNA of the CDR3: TGCAGTGCTAAGTGCTCTGGGGGCTCCTACGAGCAGTACTTC. This sequence joins TRBV20-1 and TRBJ2-7; D is perhaps TRBD1 or TRBD2 (5 bases each). The CDR3 extends over 14 amino acids. Trimming stripped 4 bases from V and 0 bases from J, with 13 bases between. The germline V gene has CDR1 DFQATT and CDR2 SNEGSKA (reference sequence).

This clonotype was recorded many times. The V and J genes are TRBV12-3 or TRBV12-4 and TRBJ1-5; TRBD1 matches 8 bases. J lost 11 bases, V lost 5 bases, and 8 bases had no gene match. CDR3 length: 13 residues. CDR3 amino acids: CASSNRTGRTQHF. The CDR3, as DNA: TGTGCCAGCAGTAACCGGACAGGGAGAACCCAGCATTTT.

The chain has TRBV10-3 and TRBJ2-7; perhaps D is TRBD1 or TRBD2 (7 bases each). V gave up 0 bases and J gave up 2 bases, with 11 bases separating them. This CDR3 region has 15 residues. The germline V gene encodes CDR1 ENHRY and CDR2 SYGVKD. The CDR3 protein is CAISESGGTAYEQYF. CDR3 DNA sequence: TGTGCCATCAGTGAGTCGGGGGGGACAGCCTACGAGCAGTACTTC.

V usage is TRBV30 and J usage is TRBJ1-1; possibly TRBD1 for D (5 bases). CDR1 is GTSNPN, CDR2 SVGIG, per germline (reference sequence). V dropped 2 bases and J dropped 1 base, with 8 bases sitting between them. The CDR3 loop spans 13 amino acids. Written as DNA, the CDR3 is TGTGCCTGGAGTTGGGACGGGAACACTGAAGCTTTCTTT. Amino acid sequence: CAWSWDGNTEAFF.

The DNA of the CDR3 is TGTGCCTGCCGACAGGGACCAAGTTCTCCCCAGCATTTT. This encodes CACRQGPSSPQHF. V is TRBV30 and J is TRBJ1-5; 7 bases agree with TRBD1. Germline V gene sequence: CDR1 GTSNPN, CDR2 SVGIG (reference sequence). The junction had 12 bases not matched to a gene; V was cut back by 6 bases and J by 10 bases. The CDR3 has 13 residues.

In this sample, this clonotype turned up a few times. This chain connects TRBV6-1 to TRBJ2-5; 7 bases map to TRBD2. CDR3 length: 14 residues. V gave up 8 bases and J gave up 3 bases; unmatched junction bases: 9. Germline CDR1 reads MNHNS; CDR2 reads SASEGT. The CDR3 reads CASRDQRGKETQYF. CDR3 DNA sequence: TGTGCCAGCCGAGATCAGCGGGGAAAAGAGACCCAGTACTTC.

This clonotype has only a few counts. The rearrangement links TRBV27 to TRBJ1-6, with D unresolved. CDR1 is MNHEY and CDR2 is SMNVEV in the germline V gene (reference sequence). The CDR3 totals 12 residues. Trimming shortened V by 5 bases and J by 5 bases, and 4 bases separated the two germline ends. The CDR3 loop is CASSDNNSPLHF. DNA of the CDR3: TGTGCCAGCAGTGATAATAATTCACCCCTCCACTTT.

This clonotype has more than one count but fewer than ten. The chain carries TRBV5-1 and TRBJ2-2; 9 bases are a match to TRBD1. The CDR3 consists of 17 residues. J was trimmed by 4 bases and V by 2 bases; bases with no gene match: 9. Germline V CDR1 and CDR2: SGHRS, YFSETQ. The CDR3 nucleotides are TGCGCCAGCAGCTTCCTCCGGGACAGGGCGTTCACCGGGGAGCTGTTTTTT. Amino acids: CASSFLRDRAFTGELFF. The variable domain in full, with the rest retrieved from reference TRBV5-1 and TRBJ2-2, is KAGVTQTPRYLIKTRGQQVTLSCSPISGHRSVSWYQQTPGQGLQFLFEYFSETQRNKGNFPGRFSGRQFSNSRSEMNVSTLELGDSALYLCASSFLRDRAFTGELFFGEGSRLTVL.

The chain has TRBV10-3 and TRBJ1-1; weak D call: TRBD1 (5 bases). The V gene lost 5 bases and the J gene lost 7 bases, with 11 bases spanning the gap. Germline-derived CDR1 and CDR2 are ENHRY and SYGVKD. The CDR3 has 12 amino acids. CDR3 amino acids: CAISRTDNEAFF. CDR3 coding DNA: TGTGCCATCAGTCGGACGGACAATGAAGCTTTCTTT.

This clonotype was seen a handful of times. The CDR3 loop reads CASGSKGGRQRNTEAFF. CDR3 DNA: TGTGCTAGTGGTTCAAAGGGGGGAAGGCAAAGGAACACTGAAGCTTTCTTT. The rearrangement links TRBV12-5 to TRBJ1-1, with a weak D call TRBD1 (6 bases). Germline assignment: CDR1 LGHNT and CDR2 FRNRAP. The CDR3 contains 17 residues. With 4 bases removed from V and 1 base from J, the gap between germline ends came to 19 bases.

This clonotype was seen repeatedly, ten times or more. J is TRBJ2-5 and V is TRBV20-1; 7 nucleotides agree with TRBD2. This CDR3 spans 15 amino acids. Germline CDR1 and CDR2: DFQATT and SNEGSKA (reference sequence). V dropped 3 bases and J dropped 9; count of bases not matched to a gene: 16. CDR3 residues: CSARVWREIEGAQYF. As DNA, the CDR3 is TGCAGTGCTAGGGTGTGGCGGGAGATTGAAGGGGCCCAGTACTTC.